This T cell receptor beta chain was profiled in a study of response to subunit inactivated influenza vaccine. Findings of the study overall: Authors suggested seasonal influenza vaccinations each recruit few new T cells.

Germline loops: CDR1 MDHEN, CDR2 SYDVKM. V dropped 6 bases and J dropped 6 bases, with 22 bases sitting between them. The length of the CDR3 is 16 residues. MiXCR, applied by TCRdb to the RT-PCR reads, yields one record per CDR3 protein. The repertoire holds about 530,000 distinct CDR3 sequences, with 10% to 15% as singletons. The sample holds many counts of this clonotype. As yet, its antigen is unknown. The material was PBMCs from blood, obtained on the day of vaccination. This clonotype was obtained from a man aged 50 to 59 who received an inactivated influenza vaccine. This chain links TRBV28 with TRBJ2-3; D is perhaps TRBD1 (6 bases). CDR3 bases: TGTGCCAGCAGCCCCGTGGACAGCGGACTGTTGGATACGCAGTATTTT. Translating gives CASSPVDSGLLDTQYF.